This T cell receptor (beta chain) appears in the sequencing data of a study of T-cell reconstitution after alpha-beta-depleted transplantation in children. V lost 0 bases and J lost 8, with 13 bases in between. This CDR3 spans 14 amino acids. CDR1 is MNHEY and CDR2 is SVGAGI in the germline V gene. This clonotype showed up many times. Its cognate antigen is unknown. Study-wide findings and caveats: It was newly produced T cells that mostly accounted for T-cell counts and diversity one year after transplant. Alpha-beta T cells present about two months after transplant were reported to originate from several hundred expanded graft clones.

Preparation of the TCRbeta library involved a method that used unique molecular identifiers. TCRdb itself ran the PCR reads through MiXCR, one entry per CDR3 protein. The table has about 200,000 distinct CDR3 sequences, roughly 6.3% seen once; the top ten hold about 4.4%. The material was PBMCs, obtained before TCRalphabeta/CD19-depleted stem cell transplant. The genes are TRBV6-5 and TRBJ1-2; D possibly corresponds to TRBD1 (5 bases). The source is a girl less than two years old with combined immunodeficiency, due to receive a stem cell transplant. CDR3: CASSYSIGQGGYTF. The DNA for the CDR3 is TGTGCCAGCAGTTACTCGATCGGGCAGGGAGGCTACACCTTC.